This record concerns one TCR beta chain sequence. The antigen is undetermined. The data derive from a study of T cell repertoires in cytomegalovirus infection. Turning to the study itself: Signatures in public TCR beta sequences pointed to both CMV infection and matching HLA type. Broader study findings: CMV-specific TCR beta clonotypes restricted by HLA-C were the ones dominating the ex vivo response. Carriers of CMV plus the relevant HLA were identified by cumulative public TCR beta family frequency.

CDR1 and CDR2 from the germline V gene are MNHEY and SMNVEV (reference sequence). This CDR3 comprises 16 residues. The V end lost 4 bases, the J end lost 0 bases, and 15 bases lay between the germline ends. TCRdb passed the reads through MiXCR, listing each CDR3 protein once. The sample has approximately 550,000 distinct CDR3 sequences; 16% are singletons. V is TRBV27 and J is TRBJ1-2; possibly TRBD1 for D (5 bases). Material for sequencing was CD8+ T cells from PBMCs. This clonotype was obtained from a human donor in good health (CMV status not recorded). Some clones in this sample may be carry-over from other donors' samples. The CDR3 protein is CASSWSQGEANYGYTF. CDR3 nucleotides: TGTGCCAGCAGTTGGTCTCAGGGCGAAGCTAACTATGGCTACACCTTC.